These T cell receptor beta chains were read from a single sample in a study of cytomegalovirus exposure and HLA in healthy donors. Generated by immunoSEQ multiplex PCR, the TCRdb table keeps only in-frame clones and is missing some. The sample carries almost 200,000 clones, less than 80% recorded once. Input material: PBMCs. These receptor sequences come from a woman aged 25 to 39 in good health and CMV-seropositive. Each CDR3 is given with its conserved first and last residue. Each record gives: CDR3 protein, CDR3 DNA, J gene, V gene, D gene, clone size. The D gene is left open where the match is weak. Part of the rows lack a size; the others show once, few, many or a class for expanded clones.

CASSQESGSSYEQYF,TGCGCCAGCAGCCAAGAATCCGGGAGCTCCTACGAGCAGTACTTC,TRBJ2-7,TRBV4-3,NA,few
CASSPTGAVWEQYF,TGTGCCAGCAGTCCGACAGGGGCCGTATGGGAGCAGTACTTC,TRBJ2-7,TRBV6-4,TRBD1,NA
CASSSILGTTDTQYF,TGTGCCAGCAGTTCTATACTGGGGACTACAGATACGCAGTATTTT,TRBJ2-3,TRBV28,NA,NA
CASYSLQGPTYEQYF,TGTGCCAGCTACTCCCTCCAGGGGCCCACCTACGAGCAGTACTTC,TRBJ2-7,TRBV6-1,NA,NA
CASSQDPRSTEAFF,TGCGCCAGCAGCCAAGACCCGAGGAGCACTGAAGCTTTCTTT,TRBJ1-1,TRBV4-3,NA,NA
CASSPTGDEQYF,TGCGCCAGCAGCCCTACAGGGGACGAGCAGTACTTC,TRBJ2-7,TRBV4-1,TRBD1,NA
CASSLAGSYEQYF,TGTGCCAGCAGCTTAGCAGGCTCCTACGAGCAGTACTTC,TRBJ2-7,TRBV5-6,NA,NA
CASSLAGPTSYSNQPQHF,TGTGCCAGTAGTCTCGCAGGCCCCACTTCCTATAGCAATCAGCCCCAGCATTTT,TRBJ1-5,TRBV19,NA,NA
CASSSGRTGSLKDEKLFF,TGCGCCAGCAGCTCCGGTCGGACAGGGTCCCTCAAGGATGAAAAACTGTTTTTT,TRBJ1-4,TRBV5-1,TRBD1,NA
CASSLGQGGWYGYTF,TGTGCCAGCAGTCTCGGACAGGGGGGATGGTATGGCTACACCTTC,TRBJ1-2,TRBV27,TRBD1,NA
CASSYQETDTQYF,TGCGCCAGCAGCTACCAAGAGACAGATACGCAGTATTTT,TRBJ2-3,TRBV5-1,NA,NA
CASSDGQGQPQHF,TGTGCCAGCAGTGACGGACAGGGGCAGCCCCAGCATTTT,TRBJ1-5,TRBV6-5,TRBD1,once
CASSPAGYGYTF,TGTGCCAGCAGCCCGGCGGGGTATGGCTACACCTTC,TRBJ1-2,TRBV27,NA,few
CASSTGLAGGSKYEQYF,TGTGCCAGCAGCACGGGACTAGCGGGAGGGTCGAAATACGAGCAGTACTTC,TRBJ2-7,TRBV9,TRBD2,NA
CAISESNRRLYNEQFF,TGTGCCATCAGTGAGTCAAACAGGAGACTTTACAATGAGCAGTTCTTC,TRBJ2-1,TRBV10-3,NA,once
CASSRGSAEEKLFF,TGCGCCAGCAGCCGAGGGTCGGCGGAGGAAAAACTGTTTTTT,TRBJ1-4,TRBV10-1,NA,NA
CASSPRRVATNEKLFF,TGTGCCAGTAGTCCTCGCCGAGTCGCAACTAATGAAAAACTGTTTTTT,TRBJ1-4,TRBV19,NA,NA
CASSVDAGASTDTQYF,TGTGCCAGCAGCGTAGACGCGGGAGCCTCCACAGATACGCAGTATTTT,TRBJ2-3,TRBV9,TRBD2,NA
CASSLETVTEAFF,TGTGCCAGCAGCTTAGAGACAGTGACTGAAGCTTTCTTT,TRBJ1-1,TRBV7-8,NA,NA
CASSYSTSASYGYTF,TGTGCCAGCAGTTATTCAACCTCCGCGAGCTATGGCTACACCTTC,TRBJ1-2,TRBV6-5,NA,NA
CATSPRTGGGRSPLHF,TGTGCCACCAGCCCCCGGACAGGGGGCGGTCGTTCACCCCTCCACTTT,TRBJ1-6,TRBV15,TRBD1,NA
CASSMGGDYEQYF,TGTGCCAGTAGTATGGGAGGGGACTACGAGCAGTACTTC,TRBJ2-7,TRBV19,TRBD2,NA